This T cell receptor (beta chain) was retrieved from a study of cytomegalovirus exposure and HLA in healthy donors. This table comes from immunoSEQ multiplex PCR, and its TCRdb copy is limited to in-frame clones, with some not included. The sample has some 170,000 clones; around nine tenths are singletons. Worth noting for this clone: Its antigen is not known.

Findings and limits, study-wide: For cytomegalovirus status, the classifier reportedly gave diagnoses with high specificity and sensitivity. A few CMV-associated chains proved CMV antigen-specific in vitro.

Sequenced material: PBMCs. The sequence was collected from a young man in good health and CMV-seropositive.

CDR3 nucleotide sequence: TGTGCCAGCAGCTTATGGGGGGAGGATACTGAAGCTTTCTTT. Its translation: CASSLWGEDTEAFF. The J gene is TRBJ1-1, the V gene TRBV5-8, with D possibly matching TRBD1 (5 bases). Germline V lookup: CDR1 SGHTS, CDR2 YDEGEE. With 2 bases removed from V and 5 bases from J, the gap between germline ends came to 13 bases. The CDR3 is 14 residues long.